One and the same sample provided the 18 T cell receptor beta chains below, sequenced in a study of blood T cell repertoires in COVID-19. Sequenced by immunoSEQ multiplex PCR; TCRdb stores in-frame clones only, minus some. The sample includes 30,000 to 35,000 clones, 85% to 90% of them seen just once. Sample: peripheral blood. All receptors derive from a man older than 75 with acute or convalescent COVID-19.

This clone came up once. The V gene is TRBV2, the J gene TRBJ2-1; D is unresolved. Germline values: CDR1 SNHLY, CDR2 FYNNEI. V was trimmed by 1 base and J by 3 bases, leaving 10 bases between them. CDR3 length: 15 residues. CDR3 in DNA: TGTGCCAGCAGTGAAGTGTTTTCAGGCTACAATGAGCAGTTCTTC. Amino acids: CASSEVFSGYNEQFF.

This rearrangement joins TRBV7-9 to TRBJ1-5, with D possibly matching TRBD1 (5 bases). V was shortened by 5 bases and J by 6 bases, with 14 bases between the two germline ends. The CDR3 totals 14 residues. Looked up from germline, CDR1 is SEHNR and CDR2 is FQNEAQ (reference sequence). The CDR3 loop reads CASSRTGRGQPQHF. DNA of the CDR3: TGTGCCAGCAGCCGAACGGGGAGGGGTCAGCCCCAGCATTTT.

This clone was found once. The CDR3 protein is CASSFPDPGSEQYF. CDR3 nucleotide sequence: TGTGCCAGCAGCTTCCCGGACCCGGGGAGTGAGCAGTACTTC. V gene TRBV5-4 combines with J gene TRBJ2-7; a possible D gene is TRBD2 (5 bases). The V end was cut by 2 bases, the J end by 7 bases, with 16 bases between. The CDR3 length is 14 residues. CDR1 is SGHNT and CDR2 is YYREEE in the germline V gene (reference sequence).

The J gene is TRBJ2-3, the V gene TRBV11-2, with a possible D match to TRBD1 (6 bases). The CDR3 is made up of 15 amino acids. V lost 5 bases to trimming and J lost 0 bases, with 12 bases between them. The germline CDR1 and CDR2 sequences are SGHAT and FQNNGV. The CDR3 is CASSPQGASTDTQYF. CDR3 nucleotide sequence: TGTGCCAGCAGCCCACAGGGAGCTAGCACAGATACGCAGTATTTT.

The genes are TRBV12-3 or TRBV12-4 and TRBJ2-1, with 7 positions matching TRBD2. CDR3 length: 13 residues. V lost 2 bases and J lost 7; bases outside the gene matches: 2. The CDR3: CASSLREVNEQFF. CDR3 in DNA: TGTGCCAGCAGTTTACGGGAGGTGAATGAGCAGTTCTTC.

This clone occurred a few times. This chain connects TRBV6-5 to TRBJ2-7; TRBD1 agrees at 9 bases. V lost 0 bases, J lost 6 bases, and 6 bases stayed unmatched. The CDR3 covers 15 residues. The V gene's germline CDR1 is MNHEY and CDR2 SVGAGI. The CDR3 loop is CASSYSNRGRREQYF. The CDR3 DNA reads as TGTGCCAGCAGTTACTCGAACAGGGGGCGCCGCGAGCAGTACTTC.

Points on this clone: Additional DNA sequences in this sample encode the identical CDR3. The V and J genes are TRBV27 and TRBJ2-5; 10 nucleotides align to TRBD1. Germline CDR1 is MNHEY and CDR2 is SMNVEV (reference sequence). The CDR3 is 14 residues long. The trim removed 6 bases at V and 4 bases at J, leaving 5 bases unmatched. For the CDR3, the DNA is TGTGCCAGCAGCCCTCGGGACAGGGGAGAGACCCAGTACTTC. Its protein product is CASSPRDRGETQYF.

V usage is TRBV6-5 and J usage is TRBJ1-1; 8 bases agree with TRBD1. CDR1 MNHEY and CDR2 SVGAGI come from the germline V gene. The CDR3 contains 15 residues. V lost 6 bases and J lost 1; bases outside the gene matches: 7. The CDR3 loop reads CASSRRGRPNTEAFF. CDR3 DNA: TGTGCCAGCAGCCGCAGGGGGCGGCCGAACACTGAAGCTTTCTTT.

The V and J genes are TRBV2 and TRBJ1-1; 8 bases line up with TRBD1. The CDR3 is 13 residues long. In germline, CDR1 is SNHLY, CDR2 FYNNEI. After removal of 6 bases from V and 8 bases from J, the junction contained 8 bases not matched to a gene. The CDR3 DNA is TGTGCCAGCAGGTGGACAGGGTGGCTAGAAGCTTTCTTT. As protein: CASRWTGWLEAFF.

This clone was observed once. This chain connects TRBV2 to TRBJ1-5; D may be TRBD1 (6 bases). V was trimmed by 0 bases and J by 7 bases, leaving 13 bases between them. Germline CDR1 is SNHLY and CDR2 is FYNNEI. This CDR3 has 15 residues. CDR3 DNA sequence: TGTGCCAGCAGTGAAGCAATGGGGGCGGTCCAGCCCCAGCATTTT. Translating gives CASSEAMGAVQPQHF.

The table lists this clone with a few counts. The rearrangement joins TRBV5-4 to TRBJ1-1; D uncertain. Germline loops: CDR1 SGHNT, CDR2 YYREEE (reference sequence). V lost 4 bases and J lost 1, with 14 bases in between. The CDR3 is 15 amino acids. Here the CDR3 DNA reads TGTGCCAGCAGCAGAGGAGGTTTCGGGAACACTGAAGCTTTCTTT. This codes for CASSRGGFGNTEAFF.

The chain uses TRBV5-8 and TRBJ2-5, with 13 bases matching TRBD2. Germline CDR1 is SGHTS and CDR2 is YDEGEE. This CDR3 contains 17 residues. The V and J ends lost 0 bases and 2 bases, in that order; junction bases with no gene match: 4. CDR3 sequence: CASSLAGTSGNQETQYF. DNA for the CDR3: TGTGCCAGCAGCTTGGCAGGGACTAGCGGGAATCAAGAGACCCAGTACTTC.

Here the CDR3 DNA reads TGTGCCAGTAGGGTAGCGGGAGGGCCCTACAATGAGCAGTTCTTC. It translates to CASRVAGGPYNEQFF. The gene calls are TRBV19 and TRBJ2-1; 11 bases are shared with TRBD2. The CDR3 spans 15 residues. Losses at the gene ends were 6 bases for V and 2 bases for J; bases not matched to a gene: 3. Germline loops: CDR1 LNHDA, CDR2 SQIVND (reference sequence).

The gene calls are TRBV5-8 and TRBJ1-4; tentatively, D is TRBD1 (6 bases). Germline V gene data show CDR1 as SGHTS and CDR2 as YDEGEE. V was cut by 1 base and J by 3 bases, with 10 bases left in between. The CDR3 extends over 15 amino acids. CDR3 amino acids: CASSLNAGANEKLFF. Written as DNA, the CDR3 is TGTGCCAGCAGCTTGAACGCAGGGGCTAATGAAAAACTGTTTTTT.

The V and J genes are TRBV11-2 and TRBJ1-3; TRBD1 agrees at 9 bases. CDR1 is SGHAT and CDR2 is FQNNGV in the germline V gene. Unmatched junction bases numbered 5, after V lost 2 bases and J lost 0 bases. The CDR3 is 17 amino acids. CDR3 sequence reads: CASSLYRDRASGNTIYF. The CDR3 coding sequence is TGTGCCAGCAGCTTATACAGGGACAGGGCCTCTGGAAACACCATATATTTT.

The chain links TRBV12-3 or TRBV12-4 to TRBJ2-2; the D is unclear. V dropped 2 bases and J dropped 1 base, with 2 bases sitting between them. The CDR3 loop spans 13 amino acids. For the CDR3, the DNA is TGTGCCAGCAGTTTACAGAACACCGGGGAGCTGTTTTTT. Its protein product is CASSLQNTGELFF.

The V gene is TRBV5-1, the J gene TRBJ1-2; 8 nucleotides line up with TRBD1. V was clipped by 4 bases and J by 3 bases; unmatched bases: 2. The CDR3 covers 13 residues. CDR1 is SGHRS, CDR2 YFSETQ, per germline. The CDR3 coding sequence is TGCGCCAGCAGCCTGACAGGGGACTATGGCTACACCTTC. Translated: CASSLTGDYGYTF.

This CDR3 reads CAWSRHQNTEAFF. The CDR3 DNA reads TGTGCCTGGAGCCGACATCAGAACACTGAAGCTTTCTTT. The rearrangement uses TRBV30 and TRBJ1-1; D gene ambiguous. The germline V gene has CDR1 GTSNPN and CDR2 SVGIG (reference sequence). Trimming removed 3 bases at V and 1 base at J, with 9 bases between. The CDR3 loop spans 13 amino acids.